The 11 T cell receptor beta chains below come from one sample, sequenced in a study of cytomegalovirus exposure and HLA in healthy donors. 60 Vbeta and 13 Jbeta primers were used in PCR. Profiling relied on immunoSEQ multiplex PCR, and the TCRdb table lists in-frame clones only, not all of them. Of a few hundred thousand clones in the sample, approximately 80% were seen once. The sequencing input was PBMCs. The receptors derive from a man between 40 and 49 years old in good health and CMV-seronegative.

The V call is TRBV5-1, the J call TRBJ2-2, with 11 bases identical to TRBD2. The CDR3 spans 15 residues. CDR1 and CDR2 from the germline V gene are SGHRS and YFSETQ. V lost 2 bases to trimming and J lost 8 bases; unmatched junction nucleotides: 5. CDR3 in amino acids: CASSFLAGGAGELFF. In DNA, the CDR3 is TGCGCCAGCAGCTTCCTAGCGGGAGGTGCGGGGGAGCTGTTTTTT.

The CDR3 loop is CAISEIRTGSNQPQHF. As DNA, the CDR3 is TGTGCCATCAGTGAGATAAGGACAGGCAGCAATCAGCCCCAGCATTTT. The V and J genes are TRBV10-3 and TRBJ1-5, with TRBD1 matching over 7 bases. The V gene end was trimmed by 2 bases and the J gene end by 1 base; junction bases not matched to a gene: 5. Germline CDR1 and CDR2: ENHRY and SYGVKD. The CDR3 totals 16 residues.

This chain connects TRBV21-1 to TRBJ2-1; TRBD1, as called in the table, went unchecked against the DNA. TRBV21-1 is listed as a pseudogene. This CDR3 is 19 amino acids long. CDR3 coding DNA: TGTGCCAGCAGCATAGGGACAGGGGAATCCCCCAGCTCCTACAATGAGCAGTTCTTC. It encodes CASSIGTGESPSSYNEQFF.

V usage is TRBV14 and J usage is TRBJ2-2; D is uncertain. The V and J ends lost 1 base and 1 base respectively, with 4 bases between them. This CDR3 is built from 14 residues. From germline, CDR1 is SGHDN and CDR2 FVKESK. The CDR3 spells CASSQGVNTGELFF. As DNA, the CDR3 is TGTGCCAGCAGCCAAGGAGTGAACACCGGGGAGCTGTTTTTT.

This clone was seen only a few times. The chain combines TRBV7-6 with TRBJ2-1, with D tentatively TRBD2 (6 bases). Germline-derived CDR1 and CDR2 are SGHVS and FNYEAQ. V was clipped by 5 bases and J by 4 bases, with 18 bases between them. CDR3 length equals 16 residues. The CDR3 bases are TGTGCCAGCAGCACCACCAGCGGGCCCGCTTACAATGAGCAGTTCTTC. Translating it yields CASSTTSGPAYNEQFF.

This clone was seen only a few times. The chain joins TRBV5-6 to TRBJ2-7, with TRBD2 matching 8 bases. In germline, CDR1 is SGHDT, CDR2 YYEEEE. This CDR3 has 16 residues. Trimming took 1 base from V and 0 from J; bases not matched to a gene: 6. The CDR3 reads CASSLTGGRSSYEQYF. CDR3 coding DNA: TGTGCCAGCAGCTTGACGGGGGGGAGAAGCTCCTACGAGCAGTACTTC.

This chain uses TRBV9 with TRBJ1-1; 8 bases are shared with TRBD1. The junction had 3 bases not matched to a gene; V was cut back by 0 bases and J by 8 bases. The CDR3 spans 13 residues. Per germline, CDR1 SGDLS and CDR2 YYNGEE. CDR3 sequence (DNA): TGTGCCAGCAGCGTAGGGGACAGGACCGAAGCTTTCTTT. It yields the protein CASSVGDRTEAFF.

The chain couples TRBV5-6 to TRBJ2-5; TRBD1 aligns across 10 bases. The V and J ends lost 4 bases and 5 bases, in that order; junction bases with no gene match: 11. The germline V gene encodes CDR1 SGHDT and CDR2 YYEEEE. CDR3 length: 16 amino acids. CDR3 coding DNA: TGTGCCAGCAGCGATGACAGGGGGCCGGGGTTGGAGACCCAGTACTTC. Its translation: CASSDDRGPGLETQYF.

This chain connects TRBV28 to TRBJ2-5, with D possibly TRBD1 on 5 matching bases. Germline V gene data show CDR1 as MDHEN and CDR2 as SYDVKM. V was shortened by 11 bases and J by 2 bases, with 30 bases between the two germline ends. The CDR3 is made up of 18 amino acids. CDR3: CAVGRVDLGYSPQETQYF. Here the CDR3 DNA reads TGTGCCGTCGGCAGGGTGGATTTAGGTTACTCCCCGCAAGAGACCCAGTACTTC.

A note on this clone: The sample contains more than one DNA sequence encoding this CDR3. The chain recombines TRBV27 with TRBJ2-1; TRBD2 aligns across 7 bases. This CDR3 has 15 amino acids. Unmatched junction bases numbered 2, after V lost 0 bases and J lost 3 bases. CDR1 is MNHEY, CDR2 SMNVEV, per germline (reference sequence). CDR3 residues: CASSLSGGSYNEQFF. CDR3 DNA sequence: TGTGCCAGCAGTTTATCTGGCGGGAGCTACAATGAGCAGTTCTTC.

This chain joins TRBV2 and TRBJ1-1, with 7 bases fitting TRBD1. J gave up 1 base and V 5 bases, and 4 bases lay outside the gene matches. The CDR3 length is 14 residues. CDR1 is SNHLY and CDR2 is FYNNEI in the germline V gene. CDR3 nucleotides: TGTGCCAGCAGTATTACAGGGGAGAACACTGAAGCTTTCTTT. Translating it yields CASSITGENTEAFF. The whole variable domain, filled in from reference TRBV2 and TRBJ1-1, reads EPEVTQTPSHQVTQMGQEVILRCVPISNHLYFYWYRQILGQKVEFLVSFYNNEISEKSEIFDDQFSVERPDGSNFTLKIRSTKLEDSAMYFCASSITGENTEAFFGQGTRLTVV.